This entry features one T cell receptor (beta chain) sequence. The assay was immunoSEQ multiplex PCR, and TCRdb's table has in-frame clones only and misses some. The sample includes fewer than 60,000 clones, 86% of them seen just once. The data were taken from a study of blood T cell repertoires in COVID-19. Germline CDR1 SGHNT, CDR2 YYREEE (reference sequence). Losses at the gene ends were 3 bases for V and 1 base for J; bases not matched to a gene: 8. The CDR3 covers 16 residues. The rearrangement joins TRBV5-4 to TRBJ2-7; 9 bases map to TRBD1. Sequencing was carried out using peripheral blood. The sequence derives from a woman older than 75 with acute or convalescent COVID-19. CDR3 nucleotide sequence: TGTGCCAGCAGCTCCCCTGAGGACAGGGGTTCCTACGAGCAGTACTTC. It encodes CASSSPEDRGSYEQYF.